Listed below are T cell receptor beta chains from one sample, sequenced in a study of response to subunit inactivated influenza vaccine. MiXCR was run by TCRdb on the RT-PCR reads, yielding one entry per CDR3 protein. The sample includes 500,000 to 600,000 distinct CDR3 sequences, around 11% of them seen just once. Material: PBMCs from blood, obtained on the day of vaccination. All receptors come from a man aged 45-60 years who received an inactivated influenza vaccine. Each CDR3 is given with its conserved first and last residue. A D gene is named only where the DNA matches it firmly. Where a row states a size, it is once, few, many or the class of an expanded clone; other rows omit it.

v_gene	d_gene	j_gene	abundance	len	CDR3nt	CDR3aa
TRBV29-1	.	TRBJ2-1	.	13	TGCAGCGTTGCGGACAGTCACTACAATGAGCAGTTCTTC	CSVADSHYNEQFF
TRBV4-2	.	TRBJ1-6	.	15	TGTGCCAGCAGCCAAGATAACCGGGGCTTCTCACCCCTCCACTTT	CASSQDNRGFSPLHF
TRBV20-1	.	TRBJ1-5	many	15	TGCAGTGCTAGAGATTACAGTCATAGCAATCAGCCCCAGCATTTT	CSARDYSHSNQPQHF
TRBV10-3	.	TRBJ2-5	many	15	TGTGCCATCAGTGACCGCAAGATTGGGGAAGAGACCCAGTACTTC	CAISDRKIGEETQYF
TRBV7-9	.	TRBJ1-5	.	13	TGTGCCAGCAGCTTAATGGAGTATCAGCCCCAGCATTTT	CASSLMEYQPQHF
TRBV7-3	TRBD2	TRBJ2-1	few	13	TGTGCCAGCAGCTACGGACTAGCCAGGGAGCAGTTCTTC	CASSYGLAREQFF
TRBV5-1	.	TRBJ2-7	.	15	TGCGCCAGCAGCTTGACCGGGACGCGGACTGACGAGCAGTACTTC	CASSLTGTRTDEQYF
TRBV20-1	.	TRBJ1-6	many	13	TGCAGTGCTAGAGGATTGGGGGATTCACCCCTCCACTTT	CSARGLGDSPLHF
TRBV29-1	TRBD1	TRBJ1-1	.	15	TGCAGTGCGGTGGGCAGGGGGAGATTGAACACTGAAGCTTTCTTT	CSAVGRGRLNTEAFF
TRBV7-9	TRBD2	TRBJ2-5	few	17	TGTGCCAGCAGCTCCGCTAGCGGGGGGGCAAGGGCGGAGACCCAGTACTTC	CASSSASGGARAETQYF
TRBV7-8	.	TRBJ2-1	many	16	TGTGCCAGCAGCTTAGTTCAGGGGCCGGTTTACAATGAGCAGTTCTTC	CASSLVQGPVYNEQFF
TRBV7-8	TRBD2	TRBJ2-3	few	18	TGTGCCAGCAGTTTCCCGGGACTAGCGGGTCCTAGCACAGATACGCAGTATTTT	CASSFPGLAGPSTDTQYF
TRBV2	TRBD2	TRBJ2-1	.	15	TGTGCCAGCAGCCTTCAAGCGGGGCCAAGCGACGAGCAGTTCTTC	CASSLQAGPSDEQFF
TRBV11-2	.	TRBJ1-4	.	15	TGTGCCAGCAGCCCAACGGGCGATACCCATGAAAAACTGTTTTTT	CASSPTGDTHEKLFF
TRBV7-9	.	TRBJ2-1	many	16	TGTGCCAGCAGCTGGTGGGGGTCCGGGACCCACAATGAGCAGTTCTTC	CASSWWGSGTHNEQFF
TRBV27	TRBD1	TRBJ1-2	.	17	TGTGCCAGCAGTACCCTAGGGACAGATAGGACTAACTATGGCTACACCTTC	CASSTLGTDRTNYGYTF